A single sample is the source of the 26 T cell receptor beta chains below, sequenced in a study of shared clonotypes between healthy human individuals. TCRdb keeps only in-frame clones here, not all; method: immunoSEQ multiplex PCR. The sample carries 700,000 to 950,000 clones, about 96% recorded once. The naive CD8 fraction comprised CD45RO-negative cells positively selected for CCR7 and excluded terminally differentiated effector memory CD45RA+ cells. The sample comprised naive CD8+ T cells sorted from blood. The receptor set was obtained from a young man in good health.

V usage is TRBV7-9 and J usage is TRBJ1-2; the D is unclear. The CDR3 length is 15 residues. Germline V gives CDR1 SEHNR, CDR2 FQNEAQ (reference sequence). V lost 0 bases to trimming and J lost 8 bases, with 16 bases between them. The CDR3 sequence is CASSLALRGNDGYTF. CDR3 DNA sequence: TGTGCCAGCAGCTTAGCACTCCGAGGTAATGACGGCTACACCTTC.

The chain has TRBV10-2 and TRBJ2-1, with 8 bases lining up with TRBD2. Germline V gene lookup returns CDR1 WSHSY and CDR2 SAAADI. This CDR3 is built from 15 residues. The ends lost 4 bases at V and 4 bases at J; junction bases unmatched: 6. CDR3 loop: CASSGPGLGYNEQFF. The DNA for the CDR3 is TGCGCCAGCAGTGGTCCGGGACTAGGATACAATGAGCAGTTCTTC.

J is TRBJ2-1 and V is TRBV19; 7 nucleotides align to TRBD1. Germline values: CDR1 LNHDA, CDR2 SQIVND (reference sequence). The CDR3 sequence is 13 residues long. The V and J ends lost 9 bases and 4 bases, in that order; junction bases with no gene match: 6. The CDR3 bases are TGTGCCAGCGAACAGGGGTCGTACAATGAGCAGTTCTTC. It encodes CASEQGSYNEQFF.

The V and J genes are TRBV5-4 and TRBJ2-6; tentatively, D is TRBD1 (5 bases). Germline V CDR1 and CDR2: SGHNT, YYREEE (reference sequence). V lost 1 base, J lost 4 bases, and 9 bases lay in between. This CDR3 region has 15 residues. The CDR3 DNA reads as TGTGCCAGCAGCTTGTCAGGGAACGGGGCCAACGTCCTGACTTTC. It yields the protein CASSLSGNGANVLTF.

The table lists this clone with a count of one. V and J are TRBV11-2 and TRBJ1-1, with D possibly being TRBD1 (6 bases). The germline V gene encodes CDR1 SGHAT and CDR2 FQNNGV. The CDR3 has 16 residues. Deletions cut 0 bases from V and 1 base from J, with 12 bases between. In DNA, the CDR3 is TGTGCCAGCAGCTTAGAATGGCAGGGGACGAACACTGAAGCTTTCTTT. Protein sequence: CASSLEWQGTNTEAFF.

This clone was seen once. This chain uses TRBV19 with TRBJ2-7; maybe TRBD1 (6 bases). Germline CDR1 and CDR2: LNHDA and SQIVND (reference sequence). The CDR3 is made up of 12 amino acids. Trimming shortened V by 11 bases and J by 6 bases, and 17 bases separated the two germline ends. In DNA, the CDR3 is TGTGCCTCGGCCGGGACACCCCTCGAGCAGTACTTC. Protein: CASAGTPLEQYF.

V gene TRBV2 combines with J gene TRBJ2-1; 9 bases match TRBD2. Per the germline V gene, CDR1 is SNHLY and CDR2 is FYNNEI. The CDR3 is 14 residues long. With 6 bases clipped from V and 6 bases from J, the junction kept 6 bases outside the gene matches. CDR3 region: CASRGGRAGNEQFF. For the CDR3, the DNA is TGTGCCAGCAGGGGCGGGAGGGCCGGCAATGAGCAGTTCTTC. The entire variable domain, with the rest obtained from reference TRBV2 and TRBJ2-1, is as follows: EPEVTQTPSHQVTQMGQEVILRCVPISNHLYFYWYRQILGQKVEFLVSFYNNEISEKSEIFDDQFSVERPDGSNFTLKIRSTKLEDSAMYFCASRGGRAGNEQFFGPGTRLTVL.

The CDR3 nucleotides read TGCGCCAGCAGCCAAGATTGGGTGGGGTCCGGGGAGCTGTTTTTT. Its protein is CASSQDWVGSGELFF. This chain joins TRBV4-3 and TRBJ2-2; D ambiguous. CDR3 length: 15 residues. Trimming took off 0 bases at V and 6 bases at J, with 11 bases between the two ends. Per the germline V gene, CDR1 is LGHNA and CDR2 is YSLEER.

The chain links TRBV28 to TRBJ2-1, with 7 nucleotides matching TRBD2. The junction had 1 base not matched to a gene; V was cut back by 1 base and J by 10 bases. Germline loops: CDR1 MDHEN, CDR2 SYDVKM. The CDR3 has 12 residues. The CDR3 DNA is TGTGCCAGCAGTTTATCGCGGGGGGAGCAGTTCTTC. Translating it yields CASSLSRGEQFF.

The V gene is TRBV25-1, the J gene TRBJ2-7; 7 nucleotides align to TRBD2. The CDR3 covers 17 residues. The V segment lost 4 bases and the J segment 1 base; nucleotides outside the gene matches: 13. Looked up from germline, CDR1 is MGHDK and CDR2 is SYGVNS. CDR3 amino acids: CASSGKGGGRPSYEQYF. The CDR3 nucleotides read TGTGCCAGCAGTGGCAAAGGTGGCGGGAGACCATCCTACGAGCAGTACTTC.

This chain joins TRBV6-5 and TRBJ2-5; no definite D call. In germline, CDR1 is MNHEY, CDR2 SVGAGI. The V and J ends lost 6 bases and 1 base respectively, with 9 bases between them. The CDR3 contains 13 residues. DNA for the CDR3: TGTGCCAGCAGCAGAGGCAGCCAAGAGACCCAGTACTTC. Protein: CASSRGSQETQYF.

The rearrangement joins TRBV19 to TRBJ1-2; D gene ambiguous. Germline loops: CDR1 LNHDA, CDR2 SQIVND (reference sequence). V was pared by 8 bases and J by 3 bases, with 10 bases between. The CDR3 spans 12 residues. As DNA, the CDR3 is TGTGCCAGTGAACACGTTTACTATGGCTACACCTTC. It translates to CASEHVYYGYTF.

This chain joins TRBV4-1 and TRBJ2-2, with 13 positions matching TRBD2. Trimming cost V 2 bases and J 4 bases; bases outside gene matches: 1. Looked up from germline, CDR1 is MGHRA and CDR2 is YSYEKL. There are 16 residues in the CDR3. CDR3 residues: CASSQRLAGGTGELFF. CDR3 bases: TGCGCCAGCAGCCAACGACTAGCGGGAGGCACCGGGGAGCTGTTTTTT.

This chain connects TRBV29-1 to TRBJ1-1; D is uncertain. The germline V and J ends were trimmed by 7 bases and 0 bases, with 9 bases remaining between them. There are 12 residues in the CDR3. CDR1 and CDR2 from the germline V gene are SQVTM and ANQGSEA. The CDR3 nucleotides are TGCAGCGCCGATCGCATGAACACTGAAGCTTTCTTT. Translation gives CSADRMNTEAFF. Together with reference TRBV29-1 and TRBJ1-1, the CDR3 gives the full variable domain: SAVISQKPSRDICQRGTSLTIQCQVDSQVTMMFWYRQQPGQSLTLIATANQGSEATYESGFVIDKFPISRPNLTFSTLTVSNMSPEDSSIYLCSADRMNTEAFFGQGTRLTVV.

CDR3 region: CASSLGQGSYNEQFF. CDR3 sequence (DNA): TGTGCCAGCTCATTGGGACAGGGCTCCTACAATGAGCAGTTCTTC. V and J are TRBV18 and TRBJ2-1; 9 nucleotides match TRBD1. The J segment lost 0 bases and the V segment lost 5 bases, leaving 2 bases of the junction unmatched. Germline CDR1 reads KGHSH; CDR2 reads LQKENI. The CDR3 has 15 amino acids.

V is TRBV5-1 and J is TRBJ1-1; D not certain. Between the trimmed V and J ends, which lost 0 bases and 1 base, there was a span of 10 bases. Germline values: CDR1 SGHRS, CDR2 YFSETQ. This CDR3 comprises 15 residues. DNA for the CDR3: TGCGCCAGCAGCTTGGACGGCAGTACGAACACTGAAGCTTTCTTT. Protein: CASSLDGSTNTEAFF.

This sequence joins TRBV7-8 and TRBJ2-5; TRBD2 agrees at 9 bases. The V and J ends lost 1 base and 4 bases, in that order; junction bases with no gene match: 4. The CDR3 sequence is 15 residues long. Germline-derived CDR1 and CDR2 are SGHVS and FQNEAQ. CDR3 region: CASSLEASGAETQYF. Written as DNA, the CDR3 is TGTGCCAGCAGCTTAGAGGCTAGCGGGGCAGAGACCCAGTACTTC. Variable domain in full (rest from reference TRBV7-8 and TRBJ2-5): GAGVSQSPRYKVAKRGQDVALRCDPISGHVSLFWYQQALGQGPEFLTYFQNEAQLDKSGLPSDRFFAERPEGSVSTLKIQRTQQEDSAVYLCASSLEASGAETQYFGPGTRLLVL.

Concerning this clone: The junction shows a germline mismatch at one end, possibly a read error. Other DNA sequences in this sample translate to the same CDR3. V gene TRBV6-1 combines with J gene TRBJ1-2; TRBD1 matches at 8 bases. CDR1 and CDR2 from the germline V gene are MNHNS and SASEGT. CDR3 length: 11 amino acids. CDR3: CASSTGGGYTF. The CDR3, as DNA: TGCGCCAGCAGCACAGGGGGAGGCTACACCTTC.

V usage is TRBV28 and J usage is TRBJ2-1, with 10 nucleotides matching TRBD2. V lost 5 bases and J lost 8; bases outside the gene matches: 3. Germline CDR1 and CDR2: MDHEN and SYDVKM. The CDR3 totals 13 residues. CDR3 bases: TGTGCCAGCAGTACTAGCGGGAAGGATGAGCAGTTCTTC. Residues: CASSTSGKDEQFF.

This clone was seen once. The chain links TRBV15 to TRBJ1-3; D is undetermined. The length of the CDR3 is 14 residues. V was shortened by 5 bases and J by 1 base, with 9 bases between the two germline ends. CDR1 LNHNV and CDR2 YYDKDF come from the germline V gene (reference sequence). DNA of the CDR3: TGTGCCACCAGCTCCCTGAGGTCTGGAAACACCATATATTTT. This sequence encodes CATSSLRSGNTIYF.

This chain uses TRBV14 with TRBJ2-7; 7 nucleotides match TRBD1. The CDR3 extends over 17 amino acids. Germline V CDR1 and CDR2: SGHDN, FVKESK. J gave up 9 bases and V 0 bases, and 17 bases lay outside the gene matches. In DNA form, the CDR3 reads TGTGCCAGCAGCCAAGAAACGACAGGGCAGGGCCTCAGGCGGCAGTACTTC. Protein sequence: CASSQETTGQGLRRQYF.

The gene calls are TRBV29-1 and TRBJ2-2; D gene unclear. Per the germline V gene, CDR1 is SQVTM and CDR2 is ANQGSEA. V lost 4 bases, J lost 4 bases, and 7 bases lay in between. CDR3 length equals 12 residues. The CDR3 DNA reads TGCAGCGTTGGGGGTCGCACCGGGGAGCTGTTTTTT. This gives the protein CSVGGRTGELFF.

This rearrangement joins TRBV4-3 to TRBJ2-7; D gene uncertain. The CDR3 consists of 13 residues. The germline CDR1 and CDR2 sequences are LGHNA and YSLEER. Trimming shortened V by 2 bases and J by 3 bases, and 8 bases separated the two germline ends. The CDR3 protein is CASSQFVGYEQYF. In DNA, the CDR3 is TGCGCCAGCAGCCAATTCGTGGGCTACGAGCAGTACTTC.

The gene calls are TRBV11-2 and TRBJ2-1; TRBD2 might be the D (5 bases). The CDR3 sequence is 16 residues long. CDR1 SGHAT and CDR2 FQNNGV come from the germline V gene. The V end lost 2 bases, the J end lost 5 bases, and 16 bases lay between the germline ends. CDR3 nucleotides: TGTGCCAGCAGCTTAACTCCCGGACTGGCCGACAATGAGCAGTTCTTC. It yields the protein CASSLTPGLADNEQFF.

The V and J genes are TRBV7-9 and TRBJ2-7; D is perhaps TRBD1 (5 bases). The CDR3 extends over 13 amino acids. V gave up 1 base and J gave up 3 bases, with 7 bases separating them. CDR1 and CDR2 from the germline V gene are SEHNR and FQNEAQ (reference sequence). This CDR3 reads CASSLGQLYEQYF. The CDR3 DNA reads TGTGCCAGCAGCTTAGGACAGCTCTACGAGCAGTACTTC. Full variable domain (remainder filled in from reference TRBV7-9 and TRBJ2-7): DTGVSQNPRHKITKRGQNVTFRCDPISEHNRLYWYRQTLGQGPEFLTYFQNEAQLEKSRLLSDRFSAERPKGSFSTLEIQRTEQGDSAMYLCASSLGQLYEQYFGPGTRLTVT.

The V and J genes are TRBV13 and TRBJ1-4, with D possibly matching TRBD1 (6 bases). Germline lookup yields CDR1 PRHDT and CDR2 FYEKMQ (reference sequence). This CDR3 comprises 15 residues. V was pared by 5 bases and J by 7 bases, with 17 bases between. CDR3 nucleotide sequence: TGTGCCAGCAGCGAAGCGGGGGCGATTGCTGAAAAACTGTTTTTT. It is translated as CASSEAGAIAEKLFF.